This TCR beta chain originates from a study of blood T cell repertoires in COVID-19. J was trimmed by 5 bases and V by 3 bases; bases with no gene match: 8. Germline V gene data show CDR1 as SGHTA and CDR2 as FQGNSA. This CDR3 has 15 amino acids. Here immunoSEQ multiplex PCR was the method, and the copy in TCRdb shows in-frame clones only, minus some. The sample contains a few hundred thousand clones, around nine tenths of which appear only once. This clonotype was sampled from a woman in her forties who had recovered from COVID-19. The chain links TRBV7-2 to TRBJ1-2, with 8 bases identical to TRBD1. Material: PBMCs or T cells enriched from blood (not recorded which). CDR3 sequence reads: CASSFSGGDVYGYTF. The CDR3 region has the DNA TGTGCCAGCAGCTTTTCAGGGGGCGACGTTTATGGCTACACCTTC.